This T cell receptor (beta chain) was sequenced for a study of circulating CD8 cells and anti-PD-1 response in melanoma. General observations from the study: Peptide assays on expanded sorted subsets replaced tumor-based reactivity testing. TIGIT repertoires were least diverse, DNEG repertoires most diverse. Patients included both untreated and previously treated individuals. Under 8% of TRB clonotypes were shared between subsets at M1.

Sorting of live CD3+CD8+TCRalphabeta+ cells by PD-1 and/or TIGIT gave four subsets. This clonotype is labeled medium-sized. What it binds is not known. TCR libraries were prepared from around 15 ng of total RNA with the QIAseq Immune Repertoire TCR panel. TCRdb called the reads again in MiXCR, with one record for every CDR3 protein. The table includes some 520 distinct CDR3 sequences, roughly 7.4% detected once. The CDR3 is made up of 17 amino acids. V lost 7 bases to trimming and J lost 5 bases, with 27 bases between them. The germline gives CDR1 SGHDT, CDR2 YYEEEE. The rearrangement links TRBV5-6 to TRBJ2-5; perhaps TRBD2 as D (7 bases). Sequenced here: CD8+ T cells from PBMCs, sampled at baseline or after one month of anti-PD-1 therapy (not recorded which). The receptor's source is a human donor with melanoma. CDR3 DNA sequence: TGTGCCAGCTACCCCCGATTTGACGGGGGGCCCGAGGAGACCCAGTACTTC. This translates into CASYPRFDGGPEETQYF.